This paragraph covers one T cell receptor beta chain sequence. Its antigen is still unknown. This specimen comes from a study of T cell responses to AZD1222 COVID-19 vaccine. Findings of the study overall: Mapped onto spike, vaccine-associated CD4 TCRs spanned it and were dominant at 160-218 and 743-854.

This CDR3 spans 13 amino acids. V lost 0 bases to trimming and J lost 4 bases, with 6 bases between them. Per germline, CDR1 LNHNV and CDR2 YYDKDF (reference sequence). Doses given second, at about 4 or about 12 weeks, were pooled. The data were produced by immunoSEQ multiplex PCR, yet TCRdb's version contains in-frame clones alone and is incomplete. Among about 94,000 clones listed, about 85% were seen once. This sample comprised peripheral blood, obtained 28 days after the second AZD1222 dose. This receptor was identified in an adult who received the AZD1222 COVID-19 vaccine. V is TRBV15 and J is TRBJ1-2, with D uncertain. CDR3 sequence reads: CATSRDPPYGYTF. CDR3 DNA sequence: TGTGCCACCAGCAGAGACCCCCCCTATGGCTACACCTTC.